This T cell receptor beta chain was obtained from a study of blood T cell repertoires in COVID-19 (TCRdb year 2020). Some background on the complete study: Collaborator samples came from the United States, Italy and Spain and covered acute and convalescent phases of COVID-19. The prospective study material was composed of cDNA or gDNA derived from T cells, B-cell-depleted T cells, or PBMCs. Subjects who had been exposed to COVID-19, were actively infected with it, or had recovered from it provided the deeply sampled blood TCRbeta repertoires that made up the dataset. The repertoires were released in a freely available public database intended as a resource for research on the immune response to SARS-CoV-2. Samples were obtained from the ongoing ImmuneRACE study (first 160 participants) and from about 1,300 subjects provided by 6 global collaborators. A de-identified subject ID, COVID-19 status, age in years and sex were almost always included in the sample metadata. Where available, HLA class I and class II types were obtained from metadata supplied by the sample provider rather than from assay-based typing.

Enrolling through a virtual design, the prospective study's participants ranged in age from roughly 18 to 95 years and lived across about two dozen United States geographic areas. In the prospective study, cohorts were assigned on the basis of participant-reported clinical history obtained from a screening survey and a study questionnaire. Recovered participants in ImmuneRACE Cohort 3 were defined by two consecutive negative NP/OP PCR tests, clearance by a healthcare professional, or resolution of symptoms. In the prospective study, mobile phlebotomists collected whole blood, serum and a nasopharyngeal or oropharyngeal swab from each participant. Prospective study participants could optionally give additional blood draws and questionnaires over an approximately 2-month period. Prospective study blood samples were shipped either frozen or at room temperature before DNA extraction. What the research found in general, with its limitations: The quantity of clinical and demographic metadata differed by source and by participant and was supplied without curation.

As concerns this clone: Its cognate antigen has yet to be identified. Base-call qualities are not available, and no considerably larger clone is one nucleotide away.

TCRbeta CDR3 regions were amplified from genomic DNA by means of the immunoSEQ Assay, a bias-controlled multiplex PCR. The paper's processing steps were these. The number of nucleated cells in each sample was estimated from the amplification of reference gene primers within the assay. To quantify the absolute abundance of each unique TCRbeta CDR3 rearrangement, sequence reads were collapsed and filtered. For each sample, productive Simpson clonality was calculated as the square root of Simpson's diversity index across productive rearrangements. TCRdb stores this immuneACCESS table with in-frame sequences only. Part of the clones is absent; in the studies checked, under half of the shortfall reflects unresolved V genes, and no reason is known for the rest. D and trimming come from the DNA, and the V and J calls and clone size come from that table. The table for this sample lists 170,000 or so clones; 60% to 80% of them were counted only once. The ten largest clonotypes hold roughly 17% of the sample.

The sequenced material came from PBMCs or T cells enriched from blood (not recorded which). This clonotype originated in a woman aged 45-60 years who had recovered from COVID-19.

The nucleotides are TGTGCCAGCAGCACAAGCGGGAGTATTTACAATGAGCAGTTCTTC. This translates into CASSTSGSIYNEQFF. The chain is assembled from TRBV25-1 and TRBJ2-1, and TRBD2 aligns with 8 junction nucleotides. The CDR3 measures 15 amino acids from cysteine to phenylalanine. Just CDR3 DNA is preserved here, 45 bases in frame from base 1. V has 6 bases trimmed and J has 4 bases trimmed; junction bases matching no gene number 8. Via the germline V gene, CDR1 is MGHDK and CDR2 SYGVNS.